The subject of this entry is one T cell receptor beta chain. This sample was taken from a study of blood T cell repertoires in COVID-19. V lost 0 bases, J lost 2 bases, and 4 bases stayed unmatched. This CDR3 is built from 15 residues. Germline loops: CDR1 SGHRS, CDR2 YFSETQ. TCRdb keeps only in-frame clones here, not all; method: immunoSEQ multiplex PCR. The sample consists of roughly 150,000 clones, 78% of them appearing once. The TCR was taken from a woman at least 80 years old with acute or convalescent COVID-19. Sample: peripheral blood. The V call is TRBV5-1, the J call TRBJ1-2; 7 bases are a match to TRBD1. The CDR3 loop reads CASSLAPDRNYGYTF. CDR3 DNA: TGCGCCAGCAGCTTGGCCCCGGACAGGAACTATGGCTACACCTTC.